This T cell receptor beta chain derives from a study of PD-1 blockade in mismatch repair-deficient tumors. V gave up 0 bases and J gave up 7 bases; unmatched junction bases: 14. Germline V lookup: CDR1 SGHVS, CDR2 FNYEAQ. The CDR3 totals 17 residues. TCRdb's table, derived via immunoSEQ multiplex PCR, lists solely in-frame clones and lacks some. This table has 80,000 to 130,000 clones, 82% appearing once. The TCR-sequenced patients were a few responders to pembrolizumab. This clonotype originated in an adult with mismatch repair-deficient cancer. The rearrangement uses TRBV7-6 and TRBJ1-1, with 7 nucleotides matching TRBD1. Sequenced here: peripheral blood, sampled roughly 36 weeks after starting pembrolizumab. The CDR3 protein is CASSLAPPGDSFYEAFF. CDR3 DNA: TGTGCCAGCAGCTTAGCCCCACCAGGGGACAGCTTTTATGAAGCTTTCTTT.